This is a list of T cell receptor beta chains from one sample in a study of human T cells and chemical hapten exposure. TCRdb passed the RACE reads through MiXCR, listing each CDR3 protein once. The table has about 40,000 distinct CDR3 sequences, roughly a tenth seen once. The specimen was whole blood, collected in connection with sensitization to the hapten diphenylcyclopropenone (DPC). The receptor source for this set is a man younger than 45 with alopecia areata. Some clones in this sample may be carry-over from other donors' samples. The CDR3 runs from the conserved cysteine through the conserved F or W. The D gene is left open where the match is weak. Expanded clones are given a class, and other clones once, few, many or no size at all.

v_call: TRBV12-3/TRBV12-4; j_call: TRBJ1-1; d_call: -; clone_size: many; cdr3_aa: CASQFANRVNTEAFF; cdr3_nt: TGTGCCAGCCAATTCGCCAACAGGGTGAACACTGAAGCTTTCTTT
v_call: TRBV30; j_call: TRBJ2-1; d_call: -; clone_size: many; cdr3_aa: CAWSATDNEQFF; cdr3_nt: TGTGCCTGGAGTGCTACGGATAATGAGCAGTTCTTC
v_call: TRBV29-1; j_call: TRBJ2-7; d_call: TRBD1; clone_size: -; cdr3_aa: CSAGGQREQYF; cdr3_nt: TGCAGCGCTGGGGGACAGAGGGAGCAGTACTTC
v_call: TRBV6-6; j_call: TRBJ2-5; d_call: TRBD2; clone_size: -; cdr3_aa: CASSLAGFQETQYF; cdr3_nt: TGTGCCAGCAGTCTAGCGGGATTCCAAGAGACCCAGTACTTC
v_call: TRBV29-1; j_call: TRBJ1-1; d_call: -; clone_size: -; cdr3_aa: CSVEPGSEAFF; cdr3_nt: TGCAGCGTTGAGCCCGGGTCTGAAGCTTTCTTT
v_call: TRBV20-1; j_call: TRBJ2-3; d_call: TRBD2; clone_size: many; cdr3_aa: CSAGLLAGPDTQYF; cdr3_nt: TGCAGTGCAGGCTTACTAGCGGGGCCAGATACGCAGTATTTT
v_call: TRBV7-9; j_call: TRBJ2-3; d_call: -; clone_size: few; cdr3_aa: CASSLGGMADTQYF; cdr3_nt: TGTGCCAGCAGCTTGGGCGGGATGGCAGATACGCAGTATTTT
v_call: TRBV20-1; j_call: TRBJ1-1; d_call: TRBD1; clone_size: many; cdr3_aa: CSARDQKYRGTEAFF; cdr3_nt: TGCAGTGCTAGAGATCAAAAATACAGGGGCACTGAAGCTTTCTTT
v_call: TRBV9; j_call: TRBJ1-3; d_call: -; clone_size: many; cdr3_aa: CASSVDGRSRNTIYF; cdr3_nt: TGTGCCAGCAGCGTAGACGGGAGGTCTCGGAACACCATATATTTT
v_call: TRBV28; j_call: TRBJ2-2; d_call: TRBD2; clone_size: -; cdr3_aa: CASRRLAGHGELFF; cdr3_nt: TGTGCCAGCAGACGACTAGCGGGACACGGGGAGCTGTTTTTT
v_call: TRBV23-1; j_call: TRBJ1-5; d_call: -; clone_size: many; cdr3_aa: CASSQPGAGNQPQHF; cdr3_nt: TGCGCCAGCAGTCAACCAGGGGCCGGCAATCAGCCCCAGCATTTT
v_call: TRBV20-1; j_call: TRBJ1-1; d_call: TRBD1; clone_size: many; cdr3_aa: CSARVRDRATEAFF; cdr3_nt: TGCAGTGCTAGAGTCCGGGACAGGGCCACTGAAGCTTTCTTT
v_call: TRBV12-3/TRBV12-4; j_call: TRBJ2-3; d_call: -; clone_size: many; cdr3_aa: CASSPDFRGNADTQYF; cdr3_nt: TGTGCCAGCAGTCCTGATTTTCGGGGGAATGCAGATACGCAGTATTTT
v_call: TRBV5-1; j_call: TRBJ2-1; d_call: -; clone_size: -; cdr3_aa: CASSLSWKSSEQFF; cdr3_nt: TGCGCCAGCAGCTTGTCCTGGAAGAGCAGTGAGCAGTTCTTC
v_call: TRBV6-6; j_call: TRBJ2-5; d_call: -; clone_size: many; cdr3_aa: CASSSQGYQETQYF; cdr3_nt: TGTGCCAGCAGTTCACAGGGTTACCAAGAGACCCAGTACTTC
v_call: TRBV5-1; j_call: TRBJ2-1; d_call: -; clone_size: many; cdr3_aa: CASSWQGDEQFF; cdr3_nt: TGCGCCAGCAGCTGGCAGGGCGATGAGCAGTTCTTC
v_call: TRBV12-3/TRBV12-4; j_call: TRBJ1-2; d_call: TRBD1; clone_size: many; cdr3_aa: CASSRGGYGYGYTF; cdr3_nt: TGTGCCAGCAGTCGAGGGGGCTATGGGTATGGCTACACCTTC
v_call: TRBV12-3/TRBV12-4; j_call: TRBJ1-3; d_call: -; clone_size: many; cdr3_aa: CASSDTGKGFGNTIYF; cdr3_nt: TGTGCCAGCAGTGACACAGGGAAGGGCTTTGGAAACACCATATATTTT
v_call: TRBV4-2; j_call: TRBJ1-1; d_call: TRBD1; clone_size: many; cdr3_aa: CASSQETGRHTEAFF; cdr3_nt: TGTGCCAGCAGCCAAGAGACAGGGAGGCACACTGAAGCTTTCTTT
v_call: TRBV9; j_call: TRBJ1-3; d_call: -; clone_size: -; cdr3_aa: CASSARQGNTIYF; cdr3_nt: TGTGCCAGCAGCGCCAGACAAGGAAACACCATATATTTT
v_call: TRBV20-1; j_call: TRBJ1-1; d_call: -; clone_size: many; cdr3_aa: CSASGFNWDTEAFF; cdr3_nt: TGCAGTGCTAGCGGATTTAACTGGGACACTGAAGCTTTCTTT
v_call: TRBV5-1; j_call: TRBJ1-5; d_call: -; clone_size: -; cdr3_aa: CASSPTGGGRQPQHF; cdr3_nt: TGCGCCAGCAGCCCAACCGGGGGGGGACGTCAGCCCCAGCATTTT
v_call: TRBV2; j_call: TRBJ2-1; d_call: TRBD2; clone_size: many; cdr3_aa: CASSRTSNKPYNEQFF; cdr3_nt: TGTGCCAGCAGTAGGACTAGCAACAAGCCCTACAATGAGCAGTTCTTC
v_call: TRBV20-1; j_call: TRBJ1-5; d_call: -; clone_size: few; cdr3_aa: CSARGPSYSNQPQHF; cdr3_nt: TGCAGTGCTAGAGGGCCCAGTTATAGCAATCAGCCCCAGCATTTT
v_call: TRBV7-2; j_call: TRBJ1-1; d_call: -; clone_size: many; cdr3_aa: CASSFLKGEAFF; cdr3_nt: TGTGCCAGCAGCTTTTTGAAAGGTGAAGCTTTCTTT
v_call: TRBV7-3; j_call: TRBJ2-2; d_call: TRBD1; clone_size: many; cdr3_aa: CASSLGQGDTGELFF; cdr3_nt: TGTGCCAGCAGCCTAGGACAGGGAGACACCGGGGAGCTGTTTTTT
v_call: TRBV10-2; j_call: TRBJ1-1; d_call: -; clone_size: many; cdr3_aa: CASSESTGFKAFF; cdr3_nt: TGCGCCAGCAGTGAGTCAACAGGGTTCAAAGCTTTCTTT
v_call: TRBV29-1; j_call: TRBJ1-3; d_call: -; clone_size: few; cdr3_aa: CSVEDTGNTIYF; cdr3_nt: TGCAGCGTTGAAGATACTGGAAACACCATATATTTT
v_call: TRBV29-1; j_call: TRBJ1-2; d_call: TRBD1; clone_size: few; cdr3_aa: CSVERDSRGYGYTF; cdr3_nt: TGCAGCGTTGAGAGGGACAGCCGGGGCTATGGCTACACCTTC
v_call: TRBV7-6; j_call: TRBJ2-2; d_call: -; clone_size: medium-sized; cdr3_aa: CASSHSLRGPNTGELFF; cdr3_nt: TGTGCCAGCAGCCATAGTCTCAGGGGCCCGAACACCGGGGAGCTGTTTTTT
v_call: TRBV28; j_call: TRBJ2-1; d_call: -; clone_size: -; cdr3_aa: CASSVQGGDNEQFF; cdr3_nt: TGTGCCAGCAGTGTACAGGGCGGGGACAATGAGCAGTTCTTC
v_call: TRBV29-1; j_call: TRBJ1-1; d_call: TRBD1; clone_size: many; cdr3_aa: CSADTHRGNTEAFF; cdr3_nt: TGCAGCGCCGATACCCACAGGGGGAACACTGAAGCTTTCTTT
v_call: TRBV11-2; j_call: TRBJ2-7; d_call: -; clone_size: few; cdr3_aa: CASRRDSGEQYF; cdr3_nt: TGTGCCAGCAGACGGGACTCCGGCGAGCAGTACTTC
v_call: TRBV7-9; j_call: TRBJ1-3; d_call: -; clone_size: many; cdr3_aa: CASSVTSSGNTIYF; cdr3_nt: TGTGCCAGCAGCGTAACAAGCTCTGGAAACACCATATATTTT
v_call: TRBV12-3/TRBV12-4; j_call: TRBJ2-3; d_call: TRBD1; clone_size: many; cdr3_aa: CASSSTGGGDTQYF; cdr3_nt: TGTGCCAGCAGTTCCACAGGGGGAGGAGATACGCAGTATTTT
v_call: TRBV5-1; j_call: TRBJ1-1; d_call: -; clone_size: -; cdr3_aa: CASSLLGGTEAFF; cdr3_nt: TGCGCCAGCAGCTTGTTGGGTGGCACTGAAGCTTTCTTT
v_call: TRBV20-1; j_call: TRBJ1-1; d_call: -; clone_size: many; cdr3_aa: CSAIGGGNTEAFF; cdr3_nt: TGCAGTGCTATCGGAGGGGGAAACACTGAAGCTTTCTTT
v_call: TRBV20-1; j_call: TRBJ1-2; d_call: -; clone_size: -; cdr3_aa: CSAREWTDYGYTF; cdr3_nt: TGCAGTGCTAGAGAATGGACCGACTATGGCTACACCTTC
v_call: TRBV9; j_call: TRBJ1-2; d_call: -; clone_size: many; cdr3_aa: CASSVGDQGHYGYTF; cdr3_nt: TGTGCCAGCAGCGTAGGAGACCAGGGCCACTATGGCTACACCTTC
v_call: TRBV19; j_call: TRBJ2-6; d_call: TRBD1; clone_size: few; cdr3_aa: CASSSRGPGANVLTF; cdr3_nt: TGTGCCAGTAGTTCCAGGGGGCCTGGGGCCAACGTCCTGACTTTC
v_call: TRBV14; j_call: TRBJ2-1; d_call: -; clone_size: many; cdr3_aa: CASSQVPAAEQFF; cdr3_nt: TGTGCCAGCAGCCAAGTTCCGGCGGCTGAGCAGTTCTTC
v_call: TRBV5-4; j_call: TRBJ2-1; d_call: -; clone_size: -; cdr3_aa: CASSFRGPRNEQFF; cdr3_nt: TGTGCCAGCAGCTTCAGGGGTCCTCGCAATGAGCAGTTCTTC
v_call: TRBV7-3; j_call: TRBJ2-1; d_call: -; clone_size: -; cdr3_aa: CASSYGVYNEQFF; cdr3_nt: TGTGCCAGCAGCTACGGGGTTTACAATGAGCAGTTCTTC
v_call: TRBV7-6; j_call: TRBJ2-5; d_call: TRBD1; clone_size: -; cdr3_aa: CASSIGTGRQETQYF; cdr3_nt: TGTGCCAGCAGCATAGGGACAGGCCGGCAAGAGACCCAGTACTTC
v_call: TRBV23-1; j_call: TRBJ1-5; d_call: TRBD1; clone_size: few; cdr3_aa: CASSQPRDRGPNTSGNWINQPQHF; cdr3_nt: TGCGCCAGCAGTCAACCCCGGGACAGGGGTCCCAACACGTCAGGGAATTGGATCAATCAGCCCCAGCATTTT
v_call: TRBV5-1; j_call: TRBJ2-1; d_call: TRBD1; clone_size: many; cdr3_aa: CASSLETGLSHNEQFF; cdr3_nt: TGCGCCAGCAGCTTGGAGACAGGGCTTTCCCACAATGAGCAGTTCTTC
v_call: TRBV25-1; j_call: TRBJ2-1; d_call: -; clone_size: few; cdr3_aa: CVSRVAESGEQFF; cdr3_nt: TGTGTCAGCAGGGTAGCCGAATCCGGTGAGCAGTTCTTC
v_call: TRBV27; j_call: TRBJ1-1; d_call: -; clone_size: many; cdr3_aa: CASSLSSGAAVYTEAFF; cdr3_nt: TGTGCCAGCAGTTTGAGTTCGGGGGCCGCGGTGTACACTGAAGCTTTCTTT
v_call: TRBV6-2/TRBV6-3; j_call: TRBJ2-4; d_call: -; clone_size: -; cdr3_aa: CASSYRGGSIAKNIQYF; cdr3_nt: TGTGCCAGCAGTTACCGTGGCGGATCCATAGCCAAAAACATTCAGTACTTC
v_call: TRBV19; j_call: TRBJ2-1; d_call: -; clone_size: few; cdr3_aa: CASSPVVDNEQFF; cdr3_nt: TGTGCCAGTAGCCCCGTAGTCGACAATGAGCAGTTCTTC
v_call: TRBV20-1; j_call: TRBJ1-5; d_call: -; clone_size: -; cdr3_aa: CSARAGNNQPQHF; cdr3_nt: TGCAGTGCTAGAGCGGGCAACAATCAGCCCCAGCATTTT
v_call: TRBV3-1; j_call: TRBJ2-4; d_call: -; clone_size: few; cdr3_aa: CASGSAAKNIQYF; cdr3_nt: TGTGCCAGCGGAAGTGCTGCCAAAAACATTCAGTACTTC
v_call: TRBV4-3; j_call: TRBJ1-2; d_call: -; clone_size: many; cdr3_aa: CASSQVGAFNYGYTF; cdr3_nt: TGCGCCAGCAGCCAAGTAGGGGCTTTTAACTATGGCTACACCTTC
v_call: TRBV7-3; j_call: TRBJ1-1; d_call: TRBD1; clone_size: few; cdr3_aa: CASSSRQGTEAFF; cdr3_nt: TGTGCCAGCAGCTCTAGACAGGGAACTGAAGCTTTCTTT
v_call: TRBV12-3/TRBV12-4; j_call: TRBJ2-7; d_call: TRBD2; clone_size: -; cdr3_aa: CASTRQSGGYEQYF; cdr3_nt: TGTGCCAGCACCCGCCAAAGCGGGGGGTACGAGCAGTACTTC
v_call: TRBV28; j_call: TRBJ2-6; d_call: -; clone_size: -; cdr3_aa: CASMFAGANVLTF; cdr3_nt: TGTGCCAGTATGTTTGCTGGGGCCAACGTCCTGACTTTC
v_call: TRBV6-1; j_call: TRBJ2-3; d_call: TRBD2; clone_size: many; cdr3_aa: CASIAGGPADTQYF; cdr3_nt: TGTGCCAGCATTGCGGGGGGGCCCGCAGATACGCAGTATTTT